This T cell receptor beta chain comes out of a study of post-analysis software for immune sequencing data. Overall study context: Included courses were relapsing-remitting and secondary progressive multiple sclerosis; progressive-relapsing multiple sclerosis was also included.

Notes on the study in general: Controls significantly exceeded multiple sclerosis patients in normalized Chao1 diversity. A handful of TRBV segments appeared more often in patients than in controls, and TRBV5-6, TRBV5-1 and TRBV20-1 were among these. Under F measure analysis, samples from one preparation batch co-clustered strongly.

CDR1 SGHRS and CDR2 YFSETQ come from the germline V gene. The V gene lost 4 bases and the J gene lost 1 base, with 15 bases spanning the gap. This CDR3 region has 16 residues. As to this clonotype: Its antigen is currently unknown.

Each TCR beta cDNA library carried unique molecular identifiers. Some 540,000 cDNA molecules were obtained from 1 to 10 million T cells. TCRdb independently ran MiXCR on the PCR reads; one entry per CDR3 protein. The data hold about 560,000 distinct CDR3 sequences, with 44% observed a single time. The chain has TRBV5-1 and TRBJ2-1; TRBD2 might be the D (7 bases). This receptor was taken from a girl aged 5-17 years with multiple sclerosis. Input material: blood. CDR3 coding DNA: TGCGCCAGCAGCCGGGGGGCCGCCGGGTCCTACAATGAGCAGTTCTTC. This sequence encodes CASSRGAAGSYNEQFF.